The rows below give T cell receptor beta chains drawn from one sample of a study of T cells in Graves' hyperthyroidism and ophthalmopathy. TCRdb called the multiplex PCR reads again in MiXCR, with one record for every CDR3 protein. The data show roughly 400,000 distinct CDR3 sequences, approximately 15% seen once. Sequencing was performed on blood. The receptors here all came from a woman under 30 with Graves' hyperthyroidism that later progressed to Graves' ophthalmopathy. Each CDR3 is given with its conserved first and last residue. A D gene is named only where the DNA matches it firmly. Some rows mark clone size as missing; the rest say once, few, many or name a class of expanded clone.

V	length	size	D	J	CDR3	DNA
TRBV7-9	15	many	TRBD1	TRBJ1-1	CASSPTYRGGTEAFF	TGTGCCAGCAGCCCCACCTACAGGGGGGGGACTGAAGCTTTCTTT
TRBV28	14	many	.	TRBJ2-7	CASSLSGPSYEQYF	TGTGCCAGCAGTTTGAGCGGGCCCTCCTACGAGCAGTACTTC
TRBV6-5	16	.	TRBD2	TRBJ2-1	CASSSGLAGETNEQFF	TGTGCCAGCAGTTCGGGACTAGCGGGAGAAACGAATGAGCAGTTCTTC
TRBV6-1	21	many	TRBD1	TRBJ2-4	CASSHKGPYFRQGLAKNIQYF	TGTGCCAGCAGTCACAAAGGGCCCTACTTCCGACAGGGGCTAGCCAAAAACATTCAGTACTTC
TRBV27	12	.	.	TRBJ2-7	CATIGSSYEQYF	TGTGCCACCATTGGGTCCTCCTACGAGCAGTACTTC
TRBV7-9	13	many	.	TRBJ1-2	CASSSASDYGYTF	TGTGCCAGCAGCTCCGCTTCGGACTATGGCTACACCTTC
TRBV9	16	few	.	TRBJ1-6	CASSVEAAHTNSPLHF	TGTGCCAGCTCCGTCGAGGCAGCTCATACCAATTCACCCCTCCACTTT
TRBV10-3	14	.	TRBD1	TRBJ2-7	CAISTGTGNYEQYF	TGTGCCATTTCTACCGGGACAGGTAACTACGAGCAGTACTTC
TRBV12-3/TRBV12-4	14	many	.	TRBJ1-2	CASRAGRRVGGYTF	TGTGCCAGCAGAGCGGGACGGAGGGTGGGGGGCTACACCTTC
TRBV4-3	16	.	.	TRBJ1-1	CASSLVWGDANTEAFF	TGCGCCAGCAGCCTCGTGTGGGGAGACGCGAACACTGAAGCTTTCTTT
TRBV3-1	14	many	TRBD1	TRBJ2-7	CASSLTGGSDEQYF	TGTGCCAGCAGCCTGACAGGGGGCAGCGACGAGCAGTACTTC
TRBV6-2/TRBV6-3	14	.	TRBD2	TRBJ2-7	CASSPGLGLYEQYF	TGTGCCAGCAGTCCGGGACTAGGGCTCTACGAGCAGTACTTC
TRBV3-1	15	many	.	TRBJ2-1	CASSQEKLKGNEQFF	TGTGCCAGCAGCCAAGAGAAGTTAAAGGGCAATGAGCAGTTCTTC
TRBV10-3	16	few	TRBD1	TRBJ2-6	CAIRTNRGSGANVLTF	TGTGCCATCAGAACAAACAGGGGCTCTGGGGCCAACGTCCTGACTTTC
TRBV20-1	15	.	.	TRBJ2-1	CSVRYLEGGNYEQFF	TGCAGTGTTAGGTATTTGGAGGGGGGGAACTACGAGCAGTTCTTC
TRBV28	16	.	.	TRBJ1-1	CASSPFAGVRNTEAFF	TGTGCCAGCAGTCCCTTTGCGGGGGTTAGGAACACTGAAGCTTTCTTT
TRBV3-1	16	.	.	TRBJ2-5	CASSPGTVRWIETQYF	TGTGCCAGCAGCCCCGGGACGGTGCGATGGATCGAGACCCAGTACTTC
TRBV2	13	many	.	TRBJ2-7	CASSRDHSDEQYF	TGTGCCAGCAGCCGGGACCACTCAGACGAGCAGTACTTC
TRBV5-8	15	many	TRBD2	TRBJ2-1	CASSPGLAGQDEQFF	TGTGCCAGCAGCCCGGGACTAGCGGGACAAGATGAGCAGTTCTTC
TRBV28	15	many	TRBD1	TRBJ2-1	CASSLQGRGYNEQFF	TGTGCCAGCAGTCTACAGGGGAGAGGGTACAATGAGCAGTTCTTC
TRBV7-2	13	.	.	TRBJ2-7	CASSSVGGGEQYF	TGTGCCAGCAGCTCCGTGGGGGGAGGCGAGCAGTACTTC
TRBV6-5	15	.	TRBD2	TRBJ2-7	CASSYSSGGGYEQYF	TGTGCCAGCAGTTACTCCTCCGGCGGGGGATACGAGCAGTACTTC